This T cell receptor (beta chain) appears in the sequencing data of a study of human T cells and chemical hapten exposure. Overall study results and limits: With regard to DPC sensitization, TCRs above 1 in 1000 frequency did not change. Since the donors had alopecia, their immune response may not be the same as that of healthy people.

Details on this clonotype: Its antigen is not identified.

Original data processing: Counting gave a median of approximately 96,000 TCRs per sample, with values ranging from about 20,000 to 750,000. MiXCR, applied by TCRdb to the RACE reads, yields one record per CDR3 protein. TCRdb assigned the V and J calls; the authors' analysis was not used. The sample has roughly 81,000 distinct CDR3 sequences, 8.5% seen once. Time point defined: pre-sensitization, week 0. Treatment: therapeutic diphenylcyclopropenone sensitization with weekly scalp DPC. The origin of this receptor is a man in his forties with alopecia areata. Some clones in this sample may be carry-over from other donors' samples. The specimen comprised whole blood, sampled in connection with sensitization to the hapten diphenylcyclopropenone (DPC).

CDR3 coding DNA: TGTGCCAGTAGTACCCCCGGCGGGACCTACGAGCAGTACGTC. Translating gives CASSTPGGTYEQYV. The chain combines TRBV19 with TRBJ2-7; perhaps TRBD2 as D (6 bases). V lost 4 bases, J lost 2 bases, and 12 bases lay in between. The CDR3 is 14 residues long. Germline assignment: CDR1 LNHDA and CDR2 SQIVND (reference sequence).